The sequence of this T cell receptor (beta chain) was determined in a study of T cells in Graves' hyperthyroidism and ophthalmopathy. Germline V gene lookup returns CDR1 LNHDA and CDR2 SQIVND (reference sequence). Trimming pared 3 bases from V and 1 base from J, leaving 13 bases between. This CDR3 contains 16 residues. Graves' hyperthyroidism without ophthalmopathy progression within 18 months was termed stable. Extraction of PBMCs used roughly 10 ml of fresh peripheral blood. Notes on the study in general: Ophthalmopathy got predicted by the model a median approximately 6 months before its onset.

Remarks on this clonotype: The antigen is unknown.

Amplified TCR beta CDR3 regions came from RNA transcripts. First-round RT-PCR targeting the TCR CDR3 was performed with the HTBI primer set. MiXCR, applied by TCRdb to the multiplex PCR reads, yields one record per CDR3 protein. The sample has about 290,000 distinct CDR3 sequences, roughly 13% seen once. The clonotype was recovered from a woman in her forties with Graves' hyperthyroidism. The sample taken for sequencing was blood. The rearrangement links TRBV19 to TRBJ2-1; weak D call: TRBD2 (5 bases). The CDR3 here is CASSIRGPRSYNEQFF. For the CDR3, the DNA is TGTGCCAGTAGTATCCGAGGGCCTAGGTCCTACAATGAGCAGTTCTTC.